The following is a T cell receptor (beta chain) sequence with its context. Only a few counts were recorded for this clonotype. Its antigen has not been determined. No base quality information exists; no much larger clone differs at one position. The sample is drawn from a study of response to subunit inactivated influenza vaccine (dated by TCRdb to 2017 to 2018). In terms of the full investigation: To follow how T cells responded to a trivalent subunit inactivated influenza vaccine, the researchers relied on deep quantitative profiling of the T cell receptor repertoire. Results and caveats for the whole study, not just this receptor: It was suggested by the authors that each seasonal influenza vaccination may recruit only a limited number of new T cells.

From the cysteine up to the phenylalanine, the CDR3 has a length of 16 residues. Only the CDR3 part of the read is kept: 48 bases, read in frame from the first base. In the germline V gene (reference sequence), CDR1 corresponds to DFQATT and CDR2 to SNEGSKA. V is pruned by 5 bases and J by 4 bases, leaving 10 bases of the junction without a gene match. The library was generated by RT-PCR. These reads were obtained on an Illumina HiSeq 2500. The public sequencing data were trimmed at Q25 with fastp and processed into clonotypes with MiXCR by TCRdb, which kept only in-frame beta chains. Each CDR3 protein appears once, grouped with its most common genes and DNA. Counted in this sample were 630,000 or so distinct CDR3 sequences; approximately 14% of them appeared once. The top ten clonotypes cover under 14% of the sample.

The material sequenced was PBMCs from blood, taken 12 days after vaccination. The chain was built from TRBV20-1 and TRBJ2-3, with 12 junctional bases fitting TRBD2. The TCR was taken from a man aged 50-60 years who received an inactivated influenza vaccine. Donor details come from another sample of the same person, matched by shared clones. The CDR3 has the sequence CSALELAGGPPDTQYF. The bases are TGCAGTGCTTTGGAGCTAGCGGGAGGGCCCCCAGATACGCAGTATTTT.